These 28 T cell receptor beta chains came from one sample sequenced in a study of OX40 agonist ivuxolimab in advanced cancers. The method was the immunoSEQ multiplex PCR assay. TCRdb limited this immuneACCESS table to in-frame rearrangements with V and J called. A share of clones is missing; checked studies link under half to unresolved V genes, and the rest is unexplained. This sample has approximately 15,000 clones in its table, and about 85% of those were observed once. The ten largest clones take up about 12% of the sample. The specimen comprised CD4+ or CD8+ T cells sorted from blood, sampled in a trial of the OX40 agonist ivuxolimab. The receptors come from an adult with an advanced solid tumor such as melanoma, head and neck, liver or kidney cancer.

J is TRBJ1-2 and V is TRBV13; 10 bases map to TRBD1. The CDR3 spans 14 residues. The germline gives CDR1 PRHDT, CDR2 FYEKMQ (reference sequence). The ends lost 5 bases at V and 4 bases at J; junction bases unmatched: 4. CDR3 DNA sequence: TGTGCCAGCAGCCTATGGACAGGGGGCTATGGCTACACCTTC. It is translated as CASSLWTGGYGYTF.

This clone was detected a few times. The rearrangement joins TRBV11-2 to TRBJ2-2; D not certain. Germline lookup yields CDR1 SGHAT and CDR2 FQNNGV. The CDR3 length is 14 residues. V was pared by 5 bases and J by 7 bases, with 14 bases between. The CDR3 reads CASSPIFRRGELFF. In DNA form, the CDR3 reads TGTGCCAGCAGCCCCATTTTTAGACGCGGGGAGCTGTTTTTT.

This clone was counted only a few times. The chain links TRBV21-1 to TRBJ2-1; the D segment call TRBD1 is taken from the table without a DNA check. TRBV21-1 is classified as a pseudogene. This CDR3 is built from 15 residues. CDR3 nucleotides: TGTGCCACCAATACCCGGAAACAGGGTTCGTCGTGGCAGTTCTTC. Its protein product is CATNTRKQGSSWQFF.

The rearrangement joins TRBV27 to TRBJ2-2; D possibly corresponds to TRBD1 (5 bases). The V and J ends lost 5 bases and 6 bases respectively, with 10 bases between them. The CDR3 has 13 amino acids. Germline CDR1 reads MNHEY; CDR2 reads SMNVEV (reference sequence). Written as DNA, the CDR3 is TGTGCCAGCAGTCTCAGGGCGGCCGGGGAGCTGTTTTTT. It yields the protein CASSLRAAGELFF.

In its sample, this clone was seen once. The genes are TRBV7-9 and TRBJ2-3; weak D call: TRBD2 (6 bases). Germline V gene sequence: CDR1 SEHNR, CDR2 FQNEAQ (reference sequence). The CDR3 spans 17 residues. V was cut by 0 bases and J by 6 bases, with 19 bases left in between. In DNA, the CDR3 is TGTGCCAGCAGCTTAGCCTTGTCCGGGAGTTCAAGGGATACGCAGTATTTT. This sequence encodes CASSLALSGSSRDTQYF.

The chain couples TRBV28 to TRBJ1-1, with TRBD1 identical over 8 bases. The ends lost 1 base at V and 11 bases at J; junction bases unmatched: 9. The CDR3 has 14 residues. Germline V gene lookup returns CDR1 MDHEN and CDR2 SYDVKM. The CDR3 is CASSLYRTGRAAFF. Here the CDR3 DNA reads TGTGCCAGCAGTTTATACCGGACAGGGCGGGCGGCTTTCTTT.

The chain employs TRBV15 and TRBJ2-1, with D perhaps matching TRBD2 (6 bases). Germline V gene data show CDR1 as LNHNV and CDR2 as YYDKDF (reference sequence). The CDR3 extends over 14 amino acids. Deletions cut 5 bases from V and 8 bases from J, with 16 bases between. CDR3 amino acids: CATSAGLGGDEQFF. CDR3 bases: TGTGCCACCAGCGCCGGGCTCGGGGGTGATGAGCAGTTCTTC.

V is TRBV27 and J is TRBJ2-7; D is uncertain. Trimming took 5 bases from V and 2 from J, leaving 10 bases between them. There are 13 residues in the CDR3. CDR1 and CDR2 from the germline V gene are MNHEY and SMNVEV (reference sequence). The CDR3 spells CASSAVGTYEQYF. CDR3 sequence (DNA): TGTGCCAGCAGTGCGGTGGGGACCTACGAGCAGTACTTC.

This clone came up once. The V call is TRBV15, the J call TRBJ1-2; tentative D call: TRBD1 (5 bases). V was trimmed by 3 bases and J by 2 bases, leaving 7 bases between them. CDR1 and CDR2 (germline): LNHNV, YYDKDF (reference sequence). This CDR3 is built from 13 residues. CDR3 sequence reads: CATSRDTNYGYTF. In nucleotides, the CDR3 is TGTGCCACCAGCAGGGACACCAACTATGGCTACACCTTC.

CDR3 sequence: CASIAAGSEEQYF. The CDR3 DNA reads as TGTGCCAGCATCGCTGCAGGAAGCGAGGAGCAGTACTTC. This sequence joins TRBV7-9 and TRBJ2-5, with D uncertain. In germline, CDR1 is SEHNR, CDR2 FQNEAQ (reference sequence). Trimming left V 7 bases short and J 11 bases short, with 20 bases between. The CDR3 is made up of 13 amino acids.

The J gene is TRBJ2-2, the V gene TRBV7-2, with a weak D call TRBD2 (6 bases). This CDR3 comprises 12 residues. Germline V CDR1 and CDR2: SGHTA, FQGNSA. V was trimmed by 5 bases and J by 6 bases, leaving 7 bases between them. In nucleotides, the CDR3 is TGTGCCAGCAGCGCTAGCGCCGGGGAGCTGTTTTTT. This gives the protein CASSASAGELFF.

V and J are TRBV7-3 and TRBJ2-1, with TRBD2 matching over 7 bases. This CDR3 has 16 amino acids. Trimming took 5 bases from V and 8 from J; bases not matched to a gene: 15. Per germline, CDR1 SGHTA and CDR2 FQGTGA. CDR3 in DNA: TGTGCCAGCAGCCCAATTCCAGGCGGGAGCGTCTATGAGCAGTTCTTC. As protein: CASSPIPGGSVYEQFF.

V usage is TRBV4-2 and J usage is TRBJ2-5; 7 bases are shared with TRBD2. The CDR3 contains 14 residues. The germline V gene encodes CDR1 LGHNA and CDR2 YNFKEQ. V gave up 4 bases and J gave up 5 bases; unmatched junction bases: 7. The CDR3 DNA reads TGTGCCAGCAGCCCGAAGGGACTATCGGAGACCCAGTACTTC. It is translated as CASSPKGLSETQYF.

As to this clone: It is likely a read error, because the conserved phenylalanine at the end of the CDR3 is missing. The chain carries TRBV6-5 and TRBJ1-1; no clear D gene. The V end was cut by 8 bases, the J end by 5 bases, with 12 bases between. The germline CDR1 and CDR2 sequences are MNHEY and SVGAGI. This CDR3 is built from 12 residues. The CDR3 coding sequence is TGTGCCAGCCCCCCACCTCGGACTGAAGCTTTCTCT. Its protein product is CASPPPRTEAFS.

This clone is medium-sized by share. The chain joins TRBV6-6 to TRBJ2-2; 9 bases match TRBD1. Per the germline V gene, CDR1 is MNHNY and CDR2 is SVGAGI (reference sequence). The CDR3 consists of 15 residues. With V trimmed by 6 bases and J by 4 bases, 6 bases remained unmatched. CDR3 region: CASRPPGQGTGELFF. CDR3 coding DNA: TGTGCCAGCAGGCCCCCGGGACAGGGCACCGGGGAGCTGTTTTTT.

The chain joins TRBV6-5 to TRBJ1-4, with D uncertain. The CDR3 contains 13 residues. Trimming removed 8 bases at V and 7 bases at J, with 14 bases between. Germline V gives CDR1 MNHEY, CDR2 SVGAGI. As DNA, the CDR3 is TGTGCCAGCTGGGAGGGTAAAGGTGAAAAACTGTTTTTT. It is translated as CASWEGKGEKLFF.

The J gene is TRBJ1-5, the V gene TRBV7-2; perhaps TRBD1 as D (5 bases). This CDR3 is 18 amino acids long. Trimming left V 7 bases short and J 0 bases short, with 22 bases between. The germline CDR1 and CDR2 sequences are SGHTA and FQGNSA. The CDR3 nucleotides read TGTGCCAGCAAATTACCTGAGGGGTTACCATATAGCAATCAGCCCCAGCATTTT. Amino acids: CASKLPEGLPYSNQPQHF.

By share, this clone counts as medium-sized. The CDR3 is CASRGSLTGELFF. DNA for the CDR3: TGTGCCAGCAGGGGGAGTCTAACCGGGGAGCTGTTTTTT. The V and J genes are TRBV7-9 and TRBJ2-2, with D perhaps matching TRBD2 (5 bases). Deletions cut 6 bases from V and 5 bases from J, with 10 bases between. This CDR3 is 13 amino acids long. Germline V gene lookup returns CDR1 SEHNR and CDR2 FQNEAQ (reference sequence).

V usage is TRBV7-9 and J usage is TRBJ2-1; D may correspond to TRBD1 or TRBD2 (5 bases each). The CDR3 is 17 residues long. From germline, CDR1 is SEHNR and CDR2 FQNEAQ (reference sequence). V lost 8 bases and J 0 bases, leaving 20 bases between the germline ends. The CDR3 bases are TGTGCCAGCGGGGACCTTTCGGTGCTGTCCTCCTACAATGAGCAGTTCTTC. Residues: CASGDLSVLSSYNEQFF.

The rearrangement joins TRBV6-5 to TRBJ2-5; tentative D call: TRBD1 (5 bases). V lost 0 bases, J lost 4 bases, and 9 bases lay in between. CDR3 length: 14 amino acids. Germline V gene sequence: CDR1 MNHEY, CDR2 SVGAGI. For the CDR3, the DNA is TGTGCCAGCAGTTACTCGAATAGGGGAGAGACCCAGTACTTC. It specifies CASSYSNRGETQYF.

The chain employs TRBV7-2 and TRBJ1-5, with D possibly TRBD1 on 5 matching bases. The CDR3 spans 15 residues. Germline CDR1 SGHTA, CDR2 FQGNSA. V was clipped by 5 bases and J by 5 bases, with 16 bases between them. The CDR3 region is CASSPVRDAYQPQHF. For the CDR3, the DNA is TGTGCCAGCAGCCCAGTGAGGGACGCCTATCAGCCCCAGCATTTT.

This clone showed up just once. The chain couples TRBV9 to TRBJ2-3; the match to TRBD2 covers 8 bases. Germline CDR1 reads SGDLS; CDR2 reads YYNGEE. Unmatched junction bases numbered 11, after V lost 4 bases and J lost 4 bases. There are 16 residues in the CDR3. CDR3 sequence (DNA): TGTGCCAGCAGCTCCGGGACTAGTGAATGGGCAGATACGCAGTATTTT. Protein product: CASSSGTSEWADTQYF.

This chain joins TRBV5-5 and TRBJ2-7; TRBD1 matches 7 bases. The CDR3 is 15 residues long. The J segment lost 2 bases and the V segment lost 4 bases, leaving 9 bases of the junction unmatched. Germline V CDR1 and CDR2: SGHKS, YYEKEE (reference sequence). The DNA of the CDR3 is TGTGCCAGCAGCGGAACAGGGGTTTTCCCCTACGAGCAGTACTTC. Protein sequence: CASSGTGVFPYEQYF. Looking up the rest from reference TRBV5-5 and TRBJ2-7 gives the full variable domain: DAGVTQSPTHLIKTRGQQVTLRCSPISGHKSVSWYQQVLGQGPQFIFQYYEKEERGRGNFPDRFSARQFPNYSSELNVNALLLGDSALYLCASSGTGVFPYEQYFGPGTRLTVT.

The table lists this clone with a few counts. J is TRBJ2-1 and V is TRBV19; D call uncertain. Trimming cost V 4 bases and J 10 bases, with 14 bases left between them. Germline-derived CDR1 and CDR2 are LNHDA and SQIVND (reference sequence). CDR3 size: 13 residues. CDR3 sequence reads: CASSTRSGQEQFF. CDR3 sequence (DNA): TGTGCCAGTAGTACCCGAAGTGGGCAGGAGCAGTTCTTC.

In its sample, this clone was seen once. The chain recombines TRBV5-8 with TRBJ2-6, with 7 bases aligning to TRBD1. Germline lookup yields CDR1 SGHTS and CDR2 YDEGEE. This CDR3 region has 14 residues. V shed 7 bases, J shed 0 bases, and the junction held 1 base outside the gene matches. CDR3 sequence: CASRDSSGANVLTF. Written as DNA, the CDR3 is TGTGCCAGCCGGGACAGCTCTGGGGCCAACGTCCTGACTTTC.

The rearrangement uses TRBV5-5 and TRBJ2-5; no reliable D call. The J call could be wrong; TRBJ2-7 is a better fit for the DNA end. CDR1 and CDR2 (germline): SGHKS, YYEKEE (reference sequence). CDR3 length: 13 amino acids. The CDR3 loop is CASTRLTPYEQYF. CDR3 nucleotide sequence: TGTGCCAGCACAAGACTCACCCCCTACGAGCAGTACTTC.

The CDR3 DNA reads TGCGCCAGCAGCTTGGTGACTAGCGGGAACTACGAGCAGTACTTC. This sequence encodes CASSLVTSGNYEQYF. The gene calls are TRBV5-1 and TRBJ2-7; 11 bases match TRBD2. There are 15 residues in the CDR3. V shed 0 bases and J 3 bases; nucleotides not matched to a gene: 2. Per the germline V gene, CDR1 is SGHRS and CDR2 is YFSETQ.

This clone showed up just a few times. The chain employs TRBV11-2 and TRBJ2-1; D is perhaps TRBD2 (6 bases). This CDR3 has 16 amino acids. V was cut by 5 bases and J by 2 bases, with 16 bases left in between. Germline CDR1 is SGHAT and CDR2 is FQNNGV. CDR3 sequence (DNA): TGTGCCAGCAGCCCACCCTCTTCGGGAGCCTACAATGAGCAGTTCTTC. This gives the protein CASSPPSSGAYNEQFF.